This TCR beta chain was captured by sequencing in a study of CD4 T cells in relation to SARS-CoV-2 and coronaviruses (dated by TCRdb to the early 2020s). The study in broad terms: In the ViraFEST assay, PBMCs were cultured with antigen for roughly 11 days, after which TCR beta CDR3s were sequenced to identify antigen-specific clonal expansions. HLA restriction was mapped for shared crossreactive spike epitopes using patient-derived lymphoblastoid cell lines. The Adaptive Biotechnologies TCR-sequencing kit was used for samples from a few pre-COVID donors and for the naive versus memory experiments, whereas the other data were Illumina-based. A different, Illumina-based TCR-beta assay was used to sequence expansion assays from other donors in the study. At the level of individual TCR clonotypes, the study measured memory CD4+ T cell crossreactivity between SARS-CoV-2 spike protein and common cold coronavirus spike proteins. An HIV-1 Nef peptide pool or a no-peptide culture served as the negative reference condition.

Summary of the overall study and its limitations: Pre-pandemic and post-infection samples were not both contributed by any donor, so tracing of the source of pre-existing responses was limited. Memory CD4+ clonotypes crossrecognizing SARS-CoV-2 and at least one common cold coronavirus spike were found in 50% to 80% of donors. Crossreactivity analysis was centred on spike protein, so crossreactivity against other viral proteins was not assessed. Compared with monoreactive clones, crossreactive clones had significantly weaker SARS-CoV-2-driven expansion, a result consistent with antigenic imprinting. The study was limited by small numbers of patients and tested TCRs.

A word on this clone: This clone's antigen is unknown. The input lacks base qualities; no much larger clone sits a single base away.

Trimming removed 1 base from V and 4 bases from J, leaving 13 bases between the germline ends. Based on the germline V gene, the CDR1 and CDR2 sequences are SGHTA and FQGNSA. The CDR3 goes from the cysteine to the phenylalanine over 16 residues. The read is trimmed to its CDR3 DNA, 48 bases read in frame from base 1. Receptor libraries were prepared by the immunoSEQ multiplex PCR assay. In the original analysis: During preprocessing, nonproductive sequences were discarded, as were any CDR3s that did not begin with C, did not end with F or W, or were shorter than 7 amino acids. The MANAFEST web app identified antigen-specific clonotypes based on expansion compared with the reference and other culture wells. A clone counted as positive if significantly expanded in 2 of 3 replicate wells versus the reference culture at FDR below 0.05. A further requirement for positive clones was significant expansion compared with all other tandem wells, along with an odds ratio above 5. CDR3 homology was measured as pairwise Levenshtein distance, computed with the stringdist R package after trimming three terminal residues from each end. TCRdb's version of the immuneACCESS table is confined to in-frame rearrangements and falls short of the full clone set. An unresolved V gene accounts for under half of the shortfall where checked; the remainder is of unknown origin. The DNA was the basis for D and trimming; V, J and clone size are from that table. In all, the sample holds more than 25,000 clones, and roughly 82% of those were seen once. Approximately 13% of the sample belongs to the ten largest clones.

CD4+ T cells from unexposed donors were collected before the COVID-19 pandemic (2011-2018). After more than nine days of culture, CD4+ T cells were isolated with the EasySep CD4+ T cell isolation kit. As cell number allowed, CD4+ T cells from unexposed donors were tested for reactivity to SARS-CoV-2 S and N and to four common cold coronavirus spike pools. Each well held 1.5 million to 2.5 million PBMCs cultured in IMDM containing approximately 5% human AB serum and around 10 IU/ml IL-2. Half of the culture medium was replaced with fresh IL-2-containing medium on days 3 and 7. In general, triplicate replicate wells were used for every peptide culture condition. Leukapheresis product for the unexposed donors was bought commercially. Ficoll-Paque PLUS gradient centrifugation was used to isolate PBMCs from leukapheresis product or whole blood. PBMCs were either used fresh in the expansion assay or cryopreserved at -140 degrees C. The QIAamp Micro DNA Kit was used to extract genomic DNA from the CD4+ T cells.

The rearranged chain carries TRBV7-2 and TRBJ1-4; confidence is insufficient to name the D gene. The sample consisted of CD4+ T cells from PBMCs, cultured in vitro. This clonotype was sampled from a human donor in good health. The DNA sequence is as follows: TGTGCCAGCAGCTTAGTATCTAGAGGACTTAATGAAAAACTGTTTTTT. The resulting protein is CASSLVSRGLNEKLFF.